This record looks at one T cell receptor (beta chain) sequence and its context. Here immunoSEQ multiplex PCR was the method, and the copy in TCRdb shows in-frame clones only, minus some. Among 90,000 to 100,000 clones listed, about 86% were seen once. The V gene's germline CDR1 is LNHNV and CDR2 YYDKDF (reference sequence). The germline V and J ends were trimmed by 2 bases and 3 bases, with 17 bases remaining between them. The CDR3 covers 16 residues. This entry comes from a study of radiotherapy plus CTLA-4 blockade in lung cancer. This rearrangement joins TRBV15 to TRBJ2-7; D possibly uses TRBD1 or TRBD2 (5 bases each). The starting material was peripheral blood, obtained from a patient treated with radiotherapy plus ipilimumab. The TCR sequence derives from a human donor with non-small cell lung cancer that progressed on radiotherapy plus ipilimumab. The CDR3 spells CATSRLRGRLFYEQYF. The DNA of the CDR3 is TGTGCCACCAGCAGACTACGGGGCCGTTTATTCTACGAGCAGTACTTC. Based on the CDR3 plus reference TRBV15 and TRBJ2-7, the full variable domain is DAMVIQNPRYQVTQFGKPVTLSCSQTLNHNVMYWYQQKSSQAPKLLFHYYDKDFNNEADTPDNFQSRRPNTSFCFLDIRSPGLGDTAMYLCATSRLRGRLFYEQYFGPGTRLTVT.